Following are 10 T cell receptor beta chains from one sample sequenced in a study of human T cells and chemical hapten exposure. Documented time point: patch test 1, 2 weeks after DPC sensitization. Treatment of the sample: therapeutic diphenylcyclopropenone sensitization with weekly scalp DPC. TCRdb processed the RACE reads anew with MiXCR; each CDR3 protein has one entry. The sample lists around 74,000 distinct CDR3 sequences, approximately 32% occurring once. The sequenced sample was whole blood, obtained in connection with sensitization to the hapten diphenylcyclopropenone (DPC). The receptors come from a man aged 40-55 years with alopecia areata. Some clones in this sample may be carry-over from other donors' samples.

In nucleotides, the CDR3 is TGCGCCAGCAGACTGACTAGCGGGAGCACAGATACGCAGTATTTT. It codes for CASRLTSGSTDTQYF. This rearrangement joins TRBV5-1 to TRBJ2-3; 10 bases fit TRBD2. Germline V lookup: CDR1 SGHRS, CDR2 YFSETQ. Trimming cost V 5 bases and J 0 bases; bases outside gene matches: 3. CDR3 length: 15 amino acids. Drawing the rest from reference TRBV5-1 and TRBJ2-3, the complete variable domain is KAGVTQTPRYLIKTRGQQVTLSCSPISGHRSVSWYQQTPGQGLQFLFEYFSETQRNKGNFPGRFSGRQFSNSRSEMNVSTLELGDSALYLCASRLTSGSTDTQYFGPGTRLTVL.

The rearrangement links TRBV4-1 to TRBJ2-7; tentative D call: TRBD2 (6 bases). Per the germline V gene, CDR1 is MGHRA and CDR2 is YSYEKL. The CDR3 runs 15 residues. V lost 1 base and J lost 0, with 10 bases in between. In nucleotides, the CDR3 is TGCGCCAGCAGCCAAGCGGGACTCGGCTCCTACGAGCAGTACTTC. Amino acids: CASSQAGLGSYEQYF.

This clonotype was counted only a few times. The chain is built from TRBV6-5 and TRBJ2-5; a weak D match, TRBD2 (5 bases). CDR3 size: 13 residues. The germline V gene encodes CDR1 MNHEY and CDR2 SVGAGI. V was clipped by 6 bases and J by 5 bases, with 13 bases between them. CDR3 nucleotides: TGTGCCAGCAGCCGCCGCTGGAGGGAGACCCAGTACTTC. It encodes CASSRRWRETQYF.

This clonotype was recorded a few times. This chain connects TRBV28 to TRBJ1-5, with TRBD1 matching over 8 bases. CDR3 length: 15 residues. Trimming at V came to 2 bases and at J to 6 bases, leaving 6 bases not matched to a gene. Germline CDR1 MDHEN, CDR2 SYDVKM. CDR3 loop: CASSLGQGFRQPQHF. CDR3 bases: TGTGCCAGCAGTTTAGGACAGGGCTTTCGTCAGCCCCAGCATTTT.

This CDR3 reads CASSSSGTAFSYYEQYF. CDR3 bases: TGTGCCAGCAGTTCCAGCGGGACAGCGTTTTCGTACTACGAGCAGTACTTC. The V and J genes are TRBV7-9 and TRBJ2-7, with D perhaps being TRBD1 or TRBD2 (7 bases each). Germline V gives CDR1 SEHNR, CDR2 FQNEAQ (reference sequence). CDR3 length: 17 amino acids. Trimming removed 6 bases from V and 3 bases from J, with 24 bases in between. The whole variable domain, filled in from reference TRBV7-9 and TRBJ2-7, reads DTGVSQNPRHKITKRGQNVTFRCDPISEHNRLYWYRQTLGQGPEFLTYFQNEAQLEKSRLLSDRFSAERPKGSFSTLEIQRTEQGDSAMYLCASSSSGTAFSYYEQYFGPGTRLTVT.

This chain uses TRBV12-3 or TRBV12-4 with TRBJ1-2; 8 bases line up with TRBD1. Germline trimming cut 5 bases from V and 8 bases from J; bases unmatched to any gene: 7. CDR3 length: 13 residues. CDR3: CASSPWTGSGYTF. CDR3 nucleotide sequence: TGTGCCAGCAGTCCCTGGACAGGGAGCGGCTACACCTTC.

J is TRBJ2-1 and V is TRBV7-9; D may be TRBD1 (6 bases). The CDR3 length is 17 residues. V lost 5 bases, J lost 5 bases, and 22 bases lay in between. Germline V gene lookup returns CDR1 SEHNR and CDR2 FQNEAQ (reference sequence). CDR3 loop: CASSLSPGHGYDNEQFF. For the CDR3, the DNA is TGTGCCAGCAGCCTATCCCCGGGACACGGGTATGACAATGAGCAGTTCTTC.

As DNA, the CDR3 is TGTGCCAGCAGAATACAAAGCGGGACATATAATGAGCAGTTCTTC. Amino acids: CASRIQSGTYNEQFF. The rearrangement links TRBV6-1 to TRBJ2-1; perhaps TRBD2 as D (7 bases). The CDR3 sequence is 15 residues long. Trimming removed 6 bases at V and 7 bases at J, with 19 bases between. Germline values: CDR1 MNHNS, CDR2 SASEGT.

In DNA form, the CDR3 reads TGTGCCAGCAGCAAAGGGAGGGGGCCGACTAATGAAAAACTGTTTTTT. This encodes CASSKGRGPTNEKLFF. This chain links TRBV21-1 with TRBJ1-4; the tabulated D call, TRBD1, remains unverified against the DNA. TRBV21-1 is described as a pseudogene. There are 16 residues in the CDR3.

This clonotype was counted a few times. This chain uses TRBV12-3 or TRBV12-4 with TRBJ1-1, with D uncertain. The CDR3 consists of 17 residues. Trimming removed 1 base at V and 4 bases at J, with 19 bases between. CDR3 region: CASSLGLDAQGGTEAFF. CDR3 sequence (DNA): TGTGCCAGCAGTTTAGGGTTGGATGCCCAAGGAGGCACTGAAGCTTTCTTT.